A selection of T cell receptor beta chains follows, all from one sample in a study of blood T cell repertoires in COVID-19. Assay: immunoSEQ multiplex PCR; the TCRdb copy retains only in-frame clones and omits some. Among 250,000 to 300,000 clones, 91% were seen once, and the ten largest hold 1% to 1.5%. Sequenced material: PBMCs or T cells enriched from blood (not recorded which). Receptors originate from a human donor in a cohort exposed to, infected with or recovered from COVID-19 (not recorded which). The donor label of this sample is uncertain. Each CDR3 is given with its conserved first and last residue. The D gene is left open where the match is weak. Only some rows state a clone size, as once, few, many or a class for expanded clones.

v_call	j_call	clone_size	d_call	cdr3_aa	cdr3_nt
TRBV11-3	TRBJ2-1	NA	NA	CASSGGGPQQFF	TGTGCCAGCAGCGGGGGGGGGCCGCAGCAGTTCTTC
TRBV7-3	TRBJ2-2	NA	NA	CASSPTSSGELFF	TGTGCCAGCAGCCCTACTAGTTCCGGGGAGCTGTTTTTT
TRBV5-1	TRBJ2-2	NA	NA	CASSTGSSPNTGELFF	TGCGCCAGCAGTACAGGGTCCTCTCCGAACACCGGGGAGCTGTTTTTT
TRBV7-8	TRBJ2-7	NA	NA	CASSSPFRTAERVEQYF	TGTGCCAGCAGCTCCCCTTTCCGGACTGCGGAGAGGGTCGAGCAGTACTTC
TRBV5-5	TRBJ1-3	NA	NA	CASSFMRLTGNTIYF	TGTGCCAGCAGCTTTATGAGGCTTACTGGAAACACCATATATTTT
TRBV14	TRBJ2-1	NA	TRBD2	CASSQEVLAVNEQFF	TGTGCCAGCAGCCAAGAGGTACTAGCGGTCAATGAGCAGTTCTTC
TRBV11-3	TRBJ2-7	NA	NA	CASSLAGESYEQYF	TGTGCCAGCAGCTTAGCAGGGGAGAGCTACGAGCAGTACTTC
TRBV19	TRBJ1-2	NA	NA	CASSIGQIYGYTF	TGTGCCAGTAGTATAGGGCAGATCTATGGCTACACCTTC
TRBV9	TRBJ1-1	NA	NA	CASSVVGGEAFF	TGTGCCAGCAGCGTAGTAGGGGGAGAAGCTTTCTTT
TRBV7-9	TRBJ2-1	NA	TRBD1	CASSSGTAKDNEQFF	TGTGCCAGCAGCTCCGGGACAGCGAAGGACAATGAGCAGTTCTTC
TRBV19	TRBJ1-2	once	NA	CASSISDYGYTF	TGTGCCAGCAGTATCAGTGACTATGGCTACACCTTC
TRBV10-3	TRBJ1-1	NA	NA	CAITLQGNTEAFF	TGTGCCATCACTCTACAGGGGAACACTGAAGCTTTCTTT
TRBV6-2/TRBV6-3	TRBJ1-1	NA	NA	CASSYESMNTEAFF	TGTGCCAGCAGTTACGAGTCCATGAACACTGAAGCTTTCTTT
TRBV4-3	TRBJ2-7	NA	TRBD1	CASSQGGQGGEQYF	TGCGCCAGCAGCCAAGGGGGACAGGGTGGCGAGCAGTACTTC
TRBV20-1	TRBJ2-1	NA	TRBD1	CSASKQGTYNEQFF	TGCAGTGCTAGTAAACAGGGGACGTACAATGAGCAGTTCTTC
TRBV5-1	TRBJ1-1	NA	NA	CASSLPRETGDTEAFF	TGCGCCAGCAGCTTGCCTAGAGAAACCGGGGACACTGAAGCTTTCTTT
TRBV29-1	TRBJ2-7	once	TRBD1	CSVAGGQGIGEQYF	TGCAGCGTTGCAGGTGGACAGGGGATAGGCGAGCAGTACTTC
TRBV12-5	TRBJ1-2	NA	NA	CASGSAGGSYGYTF	TGTGCTAGTGGTTCAGCGGGGGGTAGCTATGGCTACACCTTC
TRBV5-1	TRBJ2-7	NA	TRBD1	CASSPGQGAEQYF	TGCGCCAGCAGCCCGGGACAGGGTGCCGAGCAGTACTTC
TRBV5-5	TRBJ2-7	NA	NA	CASSLAGDFVYEQYF	TGTGCCAGCAGCTTGGCAGGGGATTTTGTCTACGAGCAGTACTTC
TRBV18	TRBJ2-4	NA	NA	CASSRASLNKNIQYF	TGTGCCAGCTCACGGGCGTCTCTTAACAAAAACATTCAGTACTTC
TRBV6-2/TRBV6-3	TRBJ1-1	NA	NA	CASSYGGEQAFF	TGTGCCAGCAGTTATGGCGGGGAACAAGCTTTCTTT
TRBV18	TRBJ1-4	NA	TRBD1	CASSPSGDRAEKLFF	TGTGCCAGCTCACCCTCCGGGGACAGGGCTGAAAAACTGTTTTTT
TRBV3-1/TRBV3-2	TRBJ1-6	NA	TRBD1	CASSQGTENSPLHF	TGTGCCAGCAGCCAGGGGACAGAGAATTCACCCCTCCACTTT
TRBV9	TRBJ1-1	NA	NA	CASSVEQMNTEAFF	TGTGCCAGCAGCGTAGAACAGATGAACACTGAAGCTTTCTTT
TRBV30	TRBJ1-2	NA	TRBD1	CAWLDRITYGYTF	TGTGCCTGGTTGGACAGGATAACCTATGGCTACACCTTC
TRBV7-9	TRBJ1-1	NA	NA	CASSLYGEEDTEAFF	TGTGCCAGCAGCTTATACGGGGAAGAGGACACTGAAGCTTTCTTT
TRBV18	TRBJ2-2	NA	NA	CASSRQYTGELFF	TGTGCCAGCTCACGTCAATACACCGGGGAGCTGTTTTTT
TRBV7-8	TRBJ1-6	few	NA	CASSLRRVNSPLHF	TGTGCCAGCAGCTTGCGCAGGGTTAATTCACCCCTCCACTTT
TRBV4-1	TRBJ2-3	NA	NA	CASSQENTASSTDTQYF	TGCGCCAGCAGCCAAGAGAATACAGCCTCTAGCACAGATACGCAGTATTTT
TRBV5-6	TRBJ2-7	NA	NA	CASRFRKQGSYEQYF	TGTGCCAGCAGATTCCGGAAACAGGGTTCCTACGAGCAGTACTTC